The 20 T cell receptor beta chains given below trace back to one sample, sequenced in a study of T cells after yellow fever vaccination. TCRdb reprocessed the 5' RACE reads with MiXCR, giving one entry per CDR3 protein. The table lists fewer than 350,000 distinct CDR3 sequences, approximately 9% of them singletons, with approximately 19% in the top ten. The sequencing used PBMCs, collected on the day of the first yellow fever vaccination. These receptors originate from a man between 18 and 35 years old who received the YFV17D yellow fever vaccine.

In this sample, this clonotype turned up a few times. This sequence joins TRBV4-1 and TRBJ2-2; D is perhaps TRBD2 (7 bases). V was clipped by 8 bases and J by 3 bases, with 16 bases between them. The CDR3 extends over 15 amino acids. From germline, CDR1 is MGHRA and CDR2 YSYEKL. The CDR3 DNA reads as TGCGCCAGCGGGGGAGGGGGGGGAGACACCGGGGAGCTGTTTTTT. This sequence encodes CASGGGGGDTGELFF.

This clonotype occurred a few times. This chain's CDR3 is CASSPPLLSSGANVLTF. The CDR3 DNA reads TGTGCCAGTAGTCCCCCCCTACTGAGCTCTGGGGCCAACGTCCTGACTTTC. The chain uses TRBV19 and TRBJ2-6; D is unresolved. CDR1 is LNHDA and CDR2 is SQIVND in the germline V gene (reference sequence). The CDR3 extends over 17 amino acids. V gave up 5 bases and J gave up 0 bases, with 14 bases separating them.

This chain connects TRBV11-2 to TRBJ1-2; the D gene is possibly TRBD1 (5 bases). The V end lost 1 base, the J end lost 8 bases, and 17 bases lay between the germline ends. The germline V gene encodes CDR1 SGHAT and CDR2 FQNNGV. This CDR3 is 15 amino acids long. As DNA, the CDR3 is TGTGCCAGCAGCTTAGTTTCTGACAGTAAGAAAGGCTACACCTTC. This encodes CASSLVSDSKKGYTF.

This clonotype was picked up many times. V is TRBV20-1 and J is TRBJ2-7; D is unresolved. V lost 1 base to trimming and J lost 3 bases, with 4 bases between them. CDR1 is DFQATT and CDR2 is SNEGSKA in the germline V gene (reference sequence). The CDR3 has 11 residues. CDR3 residues: CSARGIYEQYV. The CDR3 DNA is TGCAGTGCTAGAGGTATCTACGAGCAGTACGTC.

The rearrangement joins TRBV5-1 to TRBJ2-1; D call uncertain. This CDR3 has 15 residues. Trimming took off 3 bases at V and 4 bases at J, with 14 bases between the two ends. CDR1 is SGHRS and CDR2 is YFSETQ in the germline V gene. The CDR3 reads CASSYPTPPYNEQFF. CDR3 nucleotides: TGCGCCAGCAGCTACCCGACCCCCCCATACAATGAGCAGTTCTTC.

This clonotype was counted between two and nine times. V and J are TRBV30 and TRBJ2-3, with 8 bases identical to TRBD2. CDR3 length equals 13 residues. V shed 2 bases and J 4 bases; nucleotides not matched to a gene: 2. Germline V gene data show CDR1 as GTSNPN and CDR2 as SVGIG (reference sequence). The CDR3 DNA reads TGTGCCTGGAGTACTAGCGGAGCAGATACGCAGTATTTT. This encodes CAWSTSGADTQYF. The whole variable domain, remainder taken from reference TRBV30 and TRBJ2-3, is SQTIHQWPATLVQPVGSPLSLECTVEGTSNPNLYWYRQAAGRGLQLLFYSVGIGQISSEVPQNLSASRPQDRQFILSSKKLLLSDSGFYLCAWSTSGADTQYFGPGTRLTVL.

This rearrangement joins TRBV6-1 to TRBJ2-1; the match to TRBD2 covers 7 bases. This CDR3 has 16 amino acids. Per germline, CDR1 MNHNS and CDR2 SASEGT. The V gene end was trimmed by 6 bases and the J gene end by 3 bases; junction bases not matched to a gene: 11. The CDR3 region has the DNA TGTGCCAGCAGCCACCGGAGCGGGGTTTACTACAATGAGCAGTTCTTC. It specifies CASSHRSGVYYNEQFF.

This clonotype has a count of ten or more. The chain combines TRBV7-2 with TRBJ1-5, with D unresolved. The CDR3 runs 14 residues. Trimming removed 2 bases from V and 5 bases from J, with 10 bases in between. Germline CDR1 reads SGHTA; CDR2 reads FQGNSA. The CDR3, as DNA: TGTGCCAGCAGCTTAAGGGCCAGAGATCAGCCCCAGCATTTT. This codes for CASSLRARDQPQHF.

The chain joins TRBV29-1 to TRBJ1-5; D not certain. This CDR3 has 13 residues. The germline V gene has CDR1 SQVTM and CDR2 ANQGSEA. V was trimmed by 4 bases and J by 6 bases, leaving 13 bases between them. The CDR3 sequence is CSVGHGRGQPQHF. CDR3 DNA sequence: TGCAGCGTTGGACACGGGCGAGGTCAGCCCCAGCATTTT.

This clonotype was seen only a few times. The genes are TRBV9 and TRBJ1-2; 7 nucleotides line up with TRBD1. Looked up from germline, CDR1 is SGDLS and CDR2 is YYNGEE. The CDR3 extends over 17 amino acids. V shed 3 bases, J shed 1 base, and the junction held 12 bases outside the gene matches. In DNA, the CDR3 is TGTGCCAGCAGCGCGTCGATCCACAGGGGAAGTAACTATGGCTACACCTTC. Its protein product is CASSASIHRGSNYGYTF. Drawing the rest from reference TRBV9 and TRBJ1-2, the complete variable domain is DSGVTQTPKHLITATGQRVTLRCSPRSGDLSVYWYQQSLDQGLQFLIQYYNGEERAKGNILERFSAQQFPDLHSELNLSSLELGDSALYFCASSASIHRGSNYGYTFGSGTRLTVV.

This clonotype was seen only a few times. The chain recombines TRBV5-4 with TRBJ2-5; weak D call: TRBD1 (5 bases). Trimming removed 9 bases at V and 4 bases at J, with 16 bases between. This CDR3 spans 13 amino acids. Germline V gives CDR1 SGHNT, CDR2 YYREEE (reference sequence). CDR3 sequence reads: CATSQVLGETQYF. Here the CDR3 DNA reads TGTGCCACCTCACAGGTTCTCGGAGAGACCCAGTACTTC. The full variable domain, completed using reference TRBV5-4 and TRBJ2-5, is ETGVTQSPTHLIKTRGQQVTLRCSSQSGHNTVSWYQQALGQGPQFIFQYYREEENGRGNFPPRFSGLQFPNYSSELNVNALELDDSALYLCATSQVLGETQYFGPGTRLLVL.

This clonotype was seen a few times. The chain couples TRBV4-1 to TRBJ1-3; unclear D gene. Trimming pared 4 bases from V and 1 base from J, leaving 14 bases between. This CDR3 region has 16 residues. Germline CDR1 is MGHRA and CDR2 is YSYEKL. The DNA for the CDR3 is TGCGCCAGCAGCCTCGGCAGCCTTGCTTCTGGAAACACCATATATTTT. It translates to CASSLGSLASGNTIYF.

The rearrangement links TRBV20-1 to TRBJ1-3; maybe TRBD1 (5 bases). There are 16 residues in the CDR3. Trimming stripped 3 bases from V and 0 bases from J, with 15 bases between. Germline CDR1 is DFQATT and CDR2 is SNEGSKA (reference sequence). The CDR3 DNA reads TGCAGTGCTAGGGCAGGGCCCTCTTCCTCTGGAAACACCATATATTTT. Amino acids: CSARAGPSSSGNTIYF.

This rearrangement joins TRBV2 to TRBJ2-2; D is perhaps TRBD1 (6 bases). This CDR3 has 14 residues. Between the trimmed V and J ends, which lost 3 bases and 6 bases, there was a span of 11 bases. Germline V gene data show CDR1 as SNHLY and CDR2 as FYNNEI. CDR3 sequence (DNA): TGTGCCAGCAGTGATAACAGGGATTCCGGGGAGCTGTTTTTT. Protein sequence: CASSDNRDSGELFF. The whole variable domain, filled in from reference TRBV2 and TRBJ2-2, reads EPEVTQTPSHQVTQMGQEVILRCVPISNHLYFYWYRQILGQKVEFLVSFYNNEISEKSEIFDDQFSVERPDGSNFTLKIRSTKLEDSAMYFCASSDNRDSGELFFGEGSRLTVL.

This clonotype showed up just a few times. This chain links TRBV25-1 with TRBJ1-6; 9 positions match TRBD1. From germline, CDR1 is MGHDK and CDR2 SYGVNS. Trimming removed 3 bases from V and 7 bases from J; junction bases left unmatched: 4. The CDR3 contains 15 residues. Written as DNA, the CDR3 is TGTGCCAGCAGTGAGTTCGACAGGGGGAATTCACCCCTCCACTTT. Protein: CASSEFDRGNSPLHF.

The V and J genes are TRBV3-1 and TRBJ2-1; D is unclear. From germline, CDR1 is LGHDT and CDR2 YNNKEL (reference sequence). Trimming shortened V by 2 bases and J by 6 bases, and 20 bases separated the two germline ends. The length of the CDR3 is 17 residues. Here the CDR3 reads CASSQNQVSGFGNEQFF. CDR3 DNA sequence: TGTGCCAGCAGCCAAAACCAGGTCTCTGGGTTTGGCAATGAGCAGTTCTTC.

This clonotype showed up many times. Sequence at one end of the junction differs from germline and may be a read error. The genes are TRBV7-7 and TRBJ2-3; D is possibly TRBD2 (5 bases). In germline, CDR1 is SSHAT, CDR2 FNYEAQ (reference sequence). The CDR3 runs to 15 residues. This chain's CDR3 is CASSLVAGNPDTQYF. The CDR3 DNA is TGTGCTAGCAGCTTAGTCGCCGGGAATCCAGATACGCAGTATTTT.

The chain uses TRBV5-1 and TRBJ2-1, with D tentatively TRBD2 (6 bases). CDR3 length equals 14 residues. From germline, CDR1 is SGHRS and CDR2 YFSETQ. V was shortened by 4 bases and J by 6 bases, with 14 bases between the two germline ends. The CDR3 sequence is CASSPGEVRNEQFF. The CDR3 DNA reads as TGCGCCAGCAGCCCCGGGGAGGTTCGCAATGAGCAGTTCTTC.

The chain links TRBV6-1 to TRBJ2-2, with D perhaps matching TRBD1 or TRBD2 (5 bases each). Trimming shortened V by 2 bases and J by 1 base, and 8 bases separated the two germline ends. The CDR3 contains 15 residues. Germline CDR1 MNHNS, CDR2 SASEGT. CDR3 nucleotide sequence: TGTGCCAGCAGTGAATATGGGGGGAACACCGGGGAGCTGTTTTTT. Its translation is CASSEYGGNTGELFF.

This clonotype was counted a few times. V usage is TRBV19 and J usage is TRBJ2-1; tentatively, D is TRBD1 or TRBD2 (6 bases each). The length of the CDR3 is 16 residues. Germline CDR1 is LNHDA and CDR2 is SQIVND (reference sequence). Trimming shortened V by 3 bases and J by 9 bases, and 21 bases separated the two germline ends. The CDR3 DNA sequence: TGTGCCAGTAGTATGGAGGGCAGGGGCTTATTGGGTGAGCAGTTCTTC. Translated, it gives CASSMEGRGLLGEQFF.